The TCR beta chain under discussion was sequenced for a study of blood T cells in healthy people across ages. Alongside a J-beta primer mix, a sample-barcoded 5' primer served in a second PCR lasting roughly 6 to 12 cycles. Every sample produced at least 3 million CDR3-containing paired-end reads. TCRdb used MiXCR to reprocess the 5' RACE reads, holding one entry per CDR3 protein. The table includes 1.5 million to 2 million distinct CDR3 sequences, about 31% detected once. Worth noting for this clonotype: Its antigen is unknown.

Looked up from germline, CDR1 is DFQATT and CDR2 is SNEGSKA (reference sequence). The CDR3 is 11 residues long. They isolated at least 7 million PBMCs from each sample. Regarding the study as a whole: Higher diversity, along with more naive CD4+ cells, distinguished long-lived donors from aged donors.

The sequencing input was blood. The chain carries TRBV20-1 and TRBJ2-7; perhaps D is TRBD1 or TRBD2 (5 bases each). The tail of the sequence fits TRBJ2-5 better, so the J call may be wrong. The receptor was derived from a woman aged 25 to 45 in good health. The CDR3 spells CSARGVKTQYF. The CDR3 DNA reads TGCAGTGCTAGGGGGGTGAAGACCCAGTACTTC.